This entry lists 21 T cell receptor beta chains sequenced from one sample in a study of cytomegalovirus exposure and HLA in healthy donors. The repertoire was sequenced with immunoSEQ multiplex PCR; TCRdb's copy has only in-frame clones and lacks some. The sample includes 130,000 or so clones, more than 80% of them seen just once. The sequenced sample was PBMCs. These receptors were obtained from a woman aged 25 to 45 in good health and CMV-seropositive.

J is TRBJ1-5 and V is TRBV4-1; a possible D gene is TRBD1 (5 bases). The CDR3 is 14 residues long. CDR1 and CDR2 from the germline V gene are MGHRA and YSYEKL. V lost 4 bases to trimming and J lost 2 bases, with 9 bases between them. CDR3 sequence: CASSRGLGNQPQHF. CDR3 in DNA: TGCGCCAGCAGCCGGGGCCTAGGCAATCAGCCCCAGCATTTT.

The rearrangement uses TRBV2 and TRBJ2-3, with D tentatively TRBD1 (6 bases). The ends were cut back, 7 bases at V and 4 bases at J, with 12 bases in the middle. Germline loops: CDR1 SNHLY, CDR2 FYNNEI. The length of the CDR3 is 13 residues. The DNA of the CDR3 is TGTGCCAGCAAGCGACAGGCAGCAGATACGCAGTATTTT. It yields the protein CASKRQAADTQYF.

The chain employs TRBV28 and TRBJ1-5; perhaps TRBD1 as D (5 bases). This CDR3 contains 13 residues. Germline V gene sequence: CDR1 MDHEN, CDR2 SYDVKM. V was shortened by 7 bases and J by 2 bases, with 9 bases between the two germline ends. This chain's CDR3 is CASIEQGNQPQHF. The CDR3 region has the DNA TGTGCCAGCATAGAACAGGGCAATCAGCCCCAGCATTTT.

The V gene is TRBV18, the J gene TRBJ1-5; D possibly corresponds to TRBD1 (6 bases). The CDR3 spans 14 residues. Between the trimmed V and J ends, which lost 4 bases and 3 bases, there was a span of 10 bases. CDR1 and CDR2 from the germline V gene are KGHSH and LQKENI. The CDR3 DNA sequence: TGTGCCAGCTCACAGACAGGAAACAATCAGCCCCAGCATTTT. It yields the protein CASSQTGNNQPQHF.

The V call is TRBV28, the J call TRBJ1-5; D is undetermined. The CDR3 runs 17 residues. Between the trimmed V and J ends, which lost 3 bases and 0 bases, there was a span of 15 bases. The germline V gene has CDR1 MDHEN and CDR2 SYDVKM. CDR3 nucleotides: TGTGCCAGCAGTTTGGGCCACGACGATTATAGCAATCAGCCCCAGCATTTT. Amino acids: CASSLGHDDYSNQPQHF. The whole variable domain, remainder taken from reference TRBV28 and TRBJ1-5, is DVKVTQSSRYLVKRTGEKVFLECVQDMDHENMFWYRQDPGLGLRLIYFSYDVKMKEKGDIPEGYSVSREKKERFSLILESASTNQTSMYLCASSLGHDDYSNQPQHFGDGTRLSIL.

This clone was found once. The rearrangement links TRBV28 to TRBJ2-7, with 15 bases that match TRBD2. Per germline, CDR1 MDHEN and CDR2 SYDVKM. This CDR3 has 16 residues. With 6 bases clipped from V and 3 bases from J, the junction kept 6 bases outside the gene matches. For the CDR3, the DNA is TGTGCCAGCAGCCACGGGACTAGCGGGAGGAACTACGAGCAGTACTTC. Its protein is CASSHGTSGRNYEQYF. Drawing the rest from reference TRBV28 and TRBJ2-7, the complete variable domain is DVKVTQSSRYLVKRTGEKVFLECVQDMDHENMFWYRQDPGLGLRLIYFSYDVKMKEKGDIPEGYSVSREKKERFSLILESASTNQTSMYLCASSHGTSGRNYEQYFGPGTRLTVT.

The V and J genes are TRBV7-9 and TRBJ2-7; the D is unclear. Germline CDR1 is SEHNR and CDR2 is FQNEAQ (reference sequence). The CDR3 consists of 12 residues. V was trimmed by 0 bases and J by 9 bases, leaving 9 bases between them. The CDR3 loop reads CASSLAHFGQYF. CDR3 in DNA: TGTGCCAGCAGCTTAGCGCACTTTGGGCAGTACTTC.

This clone is a singleton in its sample. The V gene is TRBV19, the J gene TRBJ2-7, with D possibly TRBD1 on 6 matching bases. This CDR3 is built from 15 residues. Germline V CDR1 and CDR2: LNHDA, SQIVND (reference sequence). The ends were cut back, 3 bases at V and 5 bases at J, with 17 bases in the middle. CDR3: CASSIWTVPADEQYF. CDR3 coding DNA: TGTGCCAGTAGTATCTGGACAGTCCCTGCCGACGAGCAGTACTTC.

CDR3 sequence reads: CASSLGLAADTQYF. For the CDR3, the DNA is TGTGCCAGCAGCTTGGGACTAGCCGCAGATACGCAGTATTTT. The rearrangement links TRBV11-2 to TRBJ2-3; 9 nucleotides match TRBD2. The J segment lost 4 bases and the V segment lost 3 bases, leaving 2 bases of the junction unmatched. This CDR3 spans 14 amino acids. CDR1 and CDR2 (germline): SGHAT, FQNNGV.

This rearrangement joins TRBV5-6 to TRBJ2-1, with D uncertain. The length of the CDR3 is 13 residues. Germline V gene data show CDR1 as SGHDT and CDR2 as YYEEEE. Between the trimmed V and J ends, which lost 3 bases and 1 base, there was a span of 5 bases. Written as DNA, the CDR3 is TGTGCCAGCAGCTACCTATCCTACAATGAGCAGTTCTTC. Encoded protein: CASSYLSYNEQFF.

The table lists this clone with a few counts. The gene calls are TRBV4-2 and TRBJ2-3, with TRBD2 matching 7 bases. The CDR3 is made up of 15 amino acids. The trim removed 3 bases at V and 0 bases at J, leaving 3 bases unmatched. Germline CDR1 reads LGHNA; CDR2 reads YNFKEQ. DNA of the CDR3: TGTGCCAGCAGCCAGGGGGGGACTAGCACAGATACGCAGTATTTT. It yields the protein CASSQGGTSTDTQYF.

This chain joins TRBV10-2 and TRBJ2-3; tentatively, D is TRBD2 (5 bases). V dropped 3 bases and J dropped 3 bases, with 10 bases sitting between them. Germline CDR1 reads WSHSY; CDR2 reads SAAADI. The CDR3 has 14 residues. The CDR3 DNA sequence: TGCGCCAGCAGTGATCTTTCGGGGACAGATACGCAGTATTTT. As protein: CASSDLSGTDTQYF.

The J gene is TRBJ2-3, the V gene TRBV5-6; possibly TRBD1 for D (5 bases). There are 14 residues in the CDR3. The germline V and J ends were trimmed by 5 bases and 0 bases, with 10 bases remaining between them. Germline loops: CDR1 SGHDT, CDR2 YYEEEE. The CDR3 sequence is CASSTAGSTDTQYF. CDR3 DNA: TGTGCCAGCAGTACGGCAGGGAGCACAGATACGCAGTATTTT.

The chain employs TRBV19 and TRBJ1-4; D gene unclear. This CDR3 contains 15 residues. Germline V gene data show CDR1 as LNHDA and CDR2 as SQIVND (reference sequence). Trimming left V 6 bases short and J 7 bases short, with 18 bases between. The CDR3 DNA reads as TGTGCCAGTAGCAGAGCTCGGAGTTCCGTTGAAAAACTGTTTTTT. It translates to CASSRARSSVEKLFF.

V and J are TRBV6-5 and TRBJ2-7; D is possibly TRBD2 (5 bases). The germline V gene encodes CDR1 MNHEY and CDR2 SVGAGI. The CDR3 totals 13 residues. The V gene lost 5 bases and the J gene lost 6 bases, with 14 bases spanning the gap. The chain's CDR3 is CASSKREHSEQYF. In nucleotides, the CDR3 is TGTGCCAGCAGTAAAAGGGAGCACAGCGAGCAGTACTTC.

V usage is TRBV2 and J usage is TRBJ2-2; TRBD2 aligns across 7 bases. V was clipped by 5 bases and J by 5 bases; unmatched bases: 2. CDR3 length: 13 residues. Germline CDR1 SNHLY, CDR2 FYNNEI. CDR3 loop: CASSIAGTGELFF. As DNA, the CDR3 is TGTGCCAGCAGTATAGCGGGTACCGGGGAGCTGTTTTTT.

The chain joins TRBV18 to TRBJ2-3, with D unresolved. Between the trimmed V and J ends, which lost 5 bases and 0 bases, there was a span of 3 bases. This CDR3 is built from 12 residues. Germline loops: CDR1 KGHSH, CDR2 LQKENI. The CDR3 spells CASSSSTDTQYF. The CDR3 bases are TGTGCCAGCTCATCTAGCACAGATACGCAGTATTTT.

This chain links TRBV7-8 with TRBJ1-1; TRBD1 matches 7 bases. CDR1 is SGHVS, CDR2 FQNEAQ, per germline. The V gene end was trimmed by 1 base and the J gene end by 1 base; junction bases not matched to a gene: 9. The CDR3 totals 17 residues. The chain's CDR3 is CASSLGRRGLRNTEAFF. The CDR3, as DNA: TGTGCCAGCAGCTTAGGTAGAAGGGGGCTGAGGAACACTGAAGCTTTCTTT.

The chain couples TRBV5-1 to TRBJ2-3, with TRBD2 matching over 12 bases. The germline V gene encodes CDR1 SGHRS and CDR2 YFSETQ. Losses at the gene ends were 2 bases for V and 5 bases for J; bases not matched to a gene: 3. This CDR3 contains 15 residues. For the CDR3, the DNA is TGCGCCAGCAGCTTCGCTAGCGGGGGGGGAGATACGCAGTATTTT. Its protein is CASSFASGGGDTQYF.

The V and J genes are TRBV18 and TRBJ2-5; TRBD1 aligns across 12 bases. The CDR3 has 16 amino acids. Germline V gives CDR1 KGHSH, CDR2 LQKENI. The V gene end was trimmed by 3 bases and the J gene end by 3 bases; junction bases not matched to a gene: 5. The CDR3 nucleotides read TGTGCCAGCTCACCGGCCGGGACAGGGGGCGAAGAGACCCAGTACTTC. Translation gives CASSPAGTGGEETQYF. The complete variable domain, with remaining parts taken from reference TRBV18 and TRBJ2-5, reads NAGVMQNPRHLVRRRGQEARLRCSPMKGHSHVYWYRQLPEEGLKFMVYLQKENIIDESGMPKERFSAEFPKEGPSILRIQQVVRGDSAAYFCASSPAGTGGEETQYFGPGTRLLVL.

The chain combines TRBV19 with TRBJ2-7; D not certain. Trimming shortened V by 3 bases and J by 0 bases, and 6 bases separated the two germline ends. Germline lookup yields CDR1 LNHDA and CDR2 SQIVND (reference sequence). The CDR3 is made up of 13 amino acids. CDR3 coding DNA: TGTGCCAGTAGTATGTCAGTCTCCTACGAGCAGTACTTC. Translated, it gives CASSMSVSYEQYF.